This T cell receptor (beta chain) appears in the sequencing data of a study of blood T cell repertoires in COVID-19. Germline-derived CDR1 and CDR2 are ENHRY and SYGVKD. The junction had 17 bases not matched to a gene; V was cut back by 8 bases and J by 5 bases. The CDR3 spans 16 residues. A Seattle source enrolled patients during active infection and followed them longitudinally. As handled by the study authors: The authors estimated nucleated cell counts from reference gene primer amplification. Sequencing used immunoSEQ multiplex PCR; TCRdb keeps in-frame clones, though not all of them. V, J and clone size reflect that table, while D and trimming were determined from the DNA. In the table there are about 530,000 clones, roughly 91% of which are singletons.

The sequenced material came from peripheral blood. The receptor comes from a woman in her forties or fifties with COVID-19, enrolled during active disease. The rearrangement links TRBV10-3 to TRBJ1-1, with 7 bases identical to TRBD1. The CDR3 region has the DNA TGTGCCATCGGTACAGGGGACATAGGGCGCTATACTGAAGCTTTCTTT. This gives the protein CAIGTGDIGRYTEAFF.